These T cell receptor beta chains were read from a single sample in a study of cytomegalovirus exposure and HLA in healthy donors. Profiled with immunoSEQ multiplex PCR; TCRdb holds only in-frame clones, not every one. Its listing shows about 87,000 clones. Sequencing was carried out using PBMCs. The receptor source for this set is a man aged 50-59 years in good health and CMV-seropositive. Each CDR3 is given with its conserved first and last residue. A D gene is named only where the DNA matches it firmly.

CDR3 protein: CSVATAFNQPQHF
CDR3 DNA: TGCAGCGTTGCTACAGCCTTCAATCAGCCCCAGCATTTT
J gene: TRBJ1-5
D gene: -
V gene: TRBV29-1

CDR3 protein: CASSLRAEGEQFF
CDR3 DNA: TGTGCCAGCAGCTTACGGGCGGAGGGGGAGCAGTTCTTC
J gene: TRBJ2-1
D gene: -
V gene: TRBV7-3

CDR3 protein: CASSYAGTSPAYEQYF
CDR3 DNA: TGTGCCAGCAGTTACGCCGGGACTAGCCCCGCGTACGAGCAGTACTTC
J gene: TRBJ2-7
D gene: TRBD2
V gene: TRBV6-5

CDR3 protein: CASSSWTGRYEQYF
CDR3 DNA: TGTGCCAGTAGCTCTTGGACAGGGAGGTACGAGCAGTACTTC
J gene: TRBJ2-7
D gene: TRBD1
V gene: TRBV19

CDR3 protein: CASSVAGSGLGYGYTF
CDR3 DNA: TGTGCCAGCAGCGTAGCGGGTTCGGGTTTAGGATATGGCTACACCTTC
J gene: TRBJ1-2
D gene: -
V gene: TRBV9

CDR3 protein: CASSLAPGGGQAFF
CDR3 DNA: TGCGCCAGCAGCTTGGCGCCAGGCGGGGGGCAAGCTTTCTTT
J gene: TRBJ1-1
D gene: -
V gene: TRBV5-1

CDR3 protein: CSAYKDRGAETQYF
CDR3 DNA: TGCAGCGCATATAAGGACAGGGGAGCGGAGACCCAGTACTTC
J gene: TRBJ2-5
D gene: TRBD1
V gene: TRBV29-1

CDR3 protein: CASSPGTSAGREQFF
CDR3 DNA: TGTGCCAGCAGCCCAGGGACTAGCGCGGGTCGTGAGCAGTTCTTC
J gene: TRBJ2-1
D gene: TRBD2
V gene: TRBV7-9

CDR3 protein: CASSLRDSGSSYNEQFF
CDR3 DNA: TGTGCCAGCTCACTTCGGGATAGCGGAAGCTCCTACAATGAGCAGTTCTTC
J gene: TRBJ2-1
D gene: -
V gene: TRBV18

CDR3 protein: CASSLGAGGHTGELFF
CDR3 DNA: TGTGCCAGCAGCTTAGGAGCGGGAGGCCACACCGGGGAGCTGTTTTTT
J gene: TRBJ2-2
D gene: TRBD2
V gene: TRBV7-8

CDR3 protein: CASSLARTLNTEAFF
CDR3 DNA: TGTGCCAGCAGCTTAGCAAGGACACTAAACACTGAAGCTTTCTTT
J gene: TRBJ1-1
D gene: -
V gene: TRBV7-9

CDR3 protein: CSARTASGAFF
CDR3 DNA: TGCAGCGCTCGGACAGCCTCAGGAGCTTTCTTT
J gene: TRBJ1-1
D gene: -
V gene: TRBV29-1

CDR3 protein: CASSGQGLTNQPQHF
CDR3 DNA: TGTGCCAGCAGCGGACAGGGTTTAACTAATCAGCCCCAGCATTTT
J gene: TRBJ1-5
D gene: TRBD1
V gene: TRBV2

CDR3 protein: CASSLDRGMGGTYGYTF
CDR3 DNA: TGTGCCAGCAGTTTGGACAGGGGGATGGGGGGAACCTATGGCTACACCTTC
J gene: TRBJ1-2
D gene: TRBD1
V gene: TRBV27

CDR3 protein: CASSFLGRGVGDYGYTF
CDR3 DNA: TGCGCCAGCAGCTTCTTGGGCAGGGGTGTAGGGGACTATGGCTACACCTTC
J gene: TRBJ1-2
D gene: -
V gene: TRBV5-1

CDR3 protein: CSSLGQLAGGSYNEQFF
CDR3 DNA: TGCAGCTCACTGGGTCAACTAGCGGGAGGCTCCTACAATGAGCAGTTCTTC
J gene: TRBJ2-1
D gene: TRBD2
V gene: TRBV29-1

CDR3 protein: CASSFLGGLAGFYNEQFF
CDR3 DNA: TGTGCCAGCAGCTTTCTAGGTGGCCTAGCGGGATTCTACAATGAGCAGTTCTTC
J gene: TRBJ2-1
D gene: TRBD2
V gene: TRBV9

CDR3 protein: CASMGGAGYTF
CDR3 DNA: TGTGCCAGCATGGGGGGAGCTGGCTACACCTTC
J gene: TRBJ1-2
D gene: -
V gene: TRBV6-5

CDR3 protein: CAWSVHRGYEQYF
CDR3 DNA: TGTGCCTGGAGTGTACATCGGGGCTACGAGCAGTACTTC
J gene: TRBJ2-7
D gene: -
V gene: TRBV30

CDR3 protein: CASSPREQNSPLHF
CDR3 DNA: TGTGCCAGCAGCCCCCGGGAGCAGAATTCACCCCTCCACTTT
J gene: TRBJ1-6
D gene: -
V gene: TRBV5-4